This TCR beta chain appears in the sequencing data of a study of metastatic and nonmetastatic thyroid tumors. The overall study: Across peripheral blood and tumor or nodule tissue samples taken from malignant and benign thyroid patients, the repertoires were compared with one another.

Ten or more counts support this clone. Its specificity is not known. Until they underwent thyroid surgery, no patient had received any treatment. Original methodology: A papillary thyroid cancer distant-metastasis classifier was built from CDR3 differences across clinicopathological groups. TCRdb re-called the PCR reads with MiXCR. These V and J calls are TCRdb output, not the study's own analysis. The table includes 65,000 to 70,000 clones, 11% to 15% detected once. Overall study findings and caveats: TCR beta diversity was reportedly significantly higher in malignant thyroid tumors than benign nodules, in blood and tumor.

The germline V and J ends were trimmed by 1 base and 5 bases, with 11 bases remaining between them. CDR1 is LNHNV, CDR2 YYDKDF, per germline (reference sequence). The length of the CDR3 is 15 residues. The origin of this receptor is a male donor with papillary thyroid cancer or a benign thyroid nodule (not recorded which). Some clones in this sample may be carry-over from other donors' samples. The chain links TRBV15 to TRBJ2-2; D is unclear. Sequenced: blood. DNA of the CDR3: TGTGCCACCAGCAGAGTTCAAATCTTGACCGGGGAGCTGTTTTTT. Translated: CATSRVQILTGELFF.